These 19 T cell receptor beta chains share one sample of origin, sequenced in a study of Ad26.COV2.S vaccination and SARS-CoV-2 variants (dated by TCRdb to the early 2020s). The treatment or condition label, read with the paper, signifies: about 20 received Ad26.COV2.S at low or high dose, single or two shots; about 5 received placebo; per-sample allocation not given. For vaccine and placebo recipients, the sequenced repertoires came from samples collected on day 63 after the first injection. To prepare the library, the immunoSEQ multiplex PCR assay was applied. In its TCRdb copy, this immuneACCESS table keeps in-frame sequences only and misses some clones. Where compared with another copy, unresolved V genes explain less than half of these, and the others have no known cause. This sample is represented by approximately 250,000 clones; roughly 85% of them were singletons. Of the sample, less than 3% is held by the ten largest clones.

The sequencing here drew on peripheral blood, taken in a trial of Ad26.COV2.S vaccine versus placebo. The source of these receptors is a person aged 18 to 65 who received the Ad26.COV2.S COVID-19 vaccine or a placebo.

The rearrangement links TRBV3-1 (or the pseudogene TRBV3-2) to TRBJ1-1; D unclear. Deletions cut 1 base from V and 1 base from J, with 4 bases between. The CDR3 covers 13 residues. Germline CDR1 and CDR2: LGHDT and YNNKEL (reference sequence). The CDR3, as DNA: TGTGCCAGCAGCCAAGTTCGGAACACTGAAGCTTTCTTT. This gives the protein CASSQVRNTEAFF.

CDR3 sequence reads: CASSPGLGYTF. In nucleotides, the CDR3 is TGTGCCAGCAGTCCAGGACTGGGCTACACCTTC. The chain employs TRBV6-5 and TRBJ1-2, with unresolved D. Germline CDR1 MNHEY, CDR2 SVGAGI. This CDR3 has 11 residues. The ends were cut back, 5 bases at V and 8 bases at J, with 9 bases in the middle.

The chain joins TRBV30 to TRBJ2-7, with D maybe TRBD2 (6 bases). Trimming stripped 5 bases from V and 7 bases from J, with 15 bases between. There are 12 residues in the CDR3. Germline-derived CDR1 and CDR2 are GTSNPN and SVGIG (reference sequence). CDR3 in DNA: TGTGCCTGGGGGGGAGGTGCGAGGGAGCAGTACTTC. Its protein product is CAWGGGAREQYF.

The chain uses TRBV7-2 and TRBJ2-3; the match to TRBD2 covers 12 bases. CDR1 is SGHTA, CDR2 FQGNSA, per germline. The CDR3 covers 17 residues. J was trimmed by 4 bases and V by 5 bases; bases with no gene match: 10. CDR3 region: CASSPFATSGGADTQYF. In nucleotides, the CDR3 is TGTGCCAGCAGCCCTTTTGCGACTAGCGGGGGAGCAGATACGCAGTATTTT.

Remarks on this clone: It is unclear where the CDR3 begins or ends on the DNA, so no DNA is shown, and the CDR3 is as TCRdb lists it. This chain uses TRBV20-1 with TRBJ2-2; the table assigns TRBD2, which was not confirmed against the DNA. The CDR3 length is 14 residues, termini included. The germline V gene has CDR1 DFQATT and CDR2 SNEGSKA (reference sequence). The chain's CDR3 is CSASDFRGTGELFF.

The chain is built from TRBV24-1 and TRBJ2-2; a possible D gene is TRBD1 (5 bases). This CDR3 has 16 amino acids. V was pared by 1 base and J by 4 bases, with 12 bases between. Germline V gene data show CDR1 as KGHDR and CDR2 as SFDVKD. The CDR3: CATSDFVGQGTGELFF. CDR3 DNA: TGTGCCACCAGTGATTTCGTGGGGCAGGGCACCGGGGAGCTGTTTTTT.

This clone was found once. In DNA form, the CDR3 reads TGTGCCAGCAGCTTTTCAGGGTCATTGTACGAGCAGTACGTC. Translated, it gives CASSFSGSLYEQYV. The rearrangement joins TRBV5-4 to TRBJ2-7; a weak D match, TRBD1 (5 bases). The V end was cut by 2 bases, the J end by 4 bases, with 13 bases between. The CDR3 has 14 amino acids. Germline CDR1 is SGHNT and CDR2 is YYREEE (reference sequence).

The sample holds one count of this clone. The rearrangement links TRBV6-2 or TRBV6-3 to TRBJ2-3; D assignment may be TRBD1 or TRBD2 (5 bases each). V lost 2 bases, J lost 6 bases, and 12 bases lay in between. The CDR3 covers 14 residues. CDR1 and CDR2 from the germline V gene are MNHEY and SVGEGT. CDR3 sequence: CASSYRDQRDTQYF. As DNA, the CDR3 is TGTGCCAGCAGTTACAGGGACCAGCGTGATACGCAGTATTTT.

The genes are TRBV30 and TRBJ1-4; TRBD1 agrees at 7 bases. The germline CDR1 and CDR2 sequences are GTSNPN and SVGIG (reference sequence). The CDR3 spans 14 residues. With V trimmed by 3 bases and J by 6 bases, 7 bases remained unmatched. Written as DNA, the CDR3 is TGTGCCTGGAGCCCGGGAGGGGGCTATGAAAAACTGTTTTTT. This gives the protein CAWSPGGGYEKLFF.

Only one count was recorded for this clone. The chain has TRBV6-5 and TRBJ1-3; 8 bases are a match to TRBD1. Germline V CDR1 and CDR2: MNHEY, SVGAGI. Trimming cost V 6 bases and J 5 bases; bases outside gene matches: 9. This CDR3 comprises 15 residues. CDR3 bases: TGTGCCAGCAGACCCCAGGGGGCTGGGAGAAACACCATATATTTT. Translation gives CASRPQGAGRNTIYF.

The chain couples TRBV7-9 to TRBJ2-7; 8 bases are shared with TRBD1. Germline CDR1 SEHNR, CDR2 FQNEAQ (reference sequence). J was trimmed by 0 bases and V by 5 bases; bases with no gene match: 12. The CDR3 has 17 residues. CDR3 sequence: CASSGWGQVVSSYEQYF. The DNA of the CDR3 is TGTGCCAGCAGCGGGTGGGGACAGGTCGTTAGCTCCTACGAGCAGTACTTC. The full variable domain, with the rest looked up from reference TRBV7-9 and TRBJ2-7, is DTGVSQNPRHKITKRGQNVTFRCDPISEHNRLYWYRQTLGQGPEFLTYFQNEAQLEKSRLLSDRFSAERPKGSFSTLEIQRTEQGDSAMYLCASSGWGQVVSSYEQYFGPGTRLTVT.

The chain employs TRBV30 and TRBJ2-2, with TRBD1 matching 11 bases. The V and J ends lost 5 bases and 13 bases, in that order; junction bases with no gene match: 12. Germline V lookup: CDR1 GTSNPN, CDR2 SVGIG (reference sequence). The CDR3 is 14 residues long. This CDR3 is CAWARDRGLYGLFF. The CDR3 coding sequence is TGTGCCTGGGCCCGGGACAGGGGGTTGTACGGGCTGTTTTTT.

The chain has TRBV6-5 and TRBJ2-1; 8 bases fit TRBD2. Germline lookup yields CDR1 MNHEY and CDR2 SVGAGI. V gave up 5 bases and J gave up 6 bases; unmatched junction bases: 9. The CDR3 loop spans 15 amino acids. CDR3 in DNA: TGTGCCAGCAGTCTCAGCGGGAGTCCCGTCAATGAGCAGTTCTTC. Encoded protein: CASSLSGSPVNEQFF.

This sequence joins TRBV2 and TRBJ1-2, with D possibly TRBD1 on 6 matching bases. V was pared by 3 bases and J by 4 bases, with 12 bases between. The CDR3 loop spans 14 amino acids. In germline, CDR1 is SNHLY, CDR2 FYNNEI. The CDR3 DNA reads TGTGCCAGCAGTGATTGGGACAAGGGCTATGGCTACACCTTC. This encodes CASSDWDKGYGYTF.

The count of this clone is one. The V gene is TRBV15, the J gene TRBJ2-5, with 12 bases lining up with TRBD2. Per the germline V gene, CDR1 is LNHNV and CDR2 is YYDKDF (reference sequence). There are 18 residues in the CDR3. Trimming removed 0 bases from V and 5 bases from J; junction bases left unmatched: 10. CDR3 in amino acids: CATSRDWSLAGGRETQYF. CDR3 sequence (DNA): TGTGCCACCAGCAGAGATTGGTCACTAGCGGGGGGCCGGGAGACCCAGTACTTC.

The chain joins TRBV10-1 to TRBJ2-3; 8 bases fit TRBD2. Germline CDR1 is WNHNN and CDR2 is SYGVQD (reference sequence). The V and J ends lost 7 bases and 3 bases, in that order; junction bases with no gene match: 6. CDR3 length: 14 residues. This chain's CDR3 is CASKAGERTDTQYF. CDR3 nucleotides: TGCGCCAGCAAAGCGGGAGAAAGAACAGATACGCAGTATTTT.

J is TRBJ2-1 and V is TRBV5-8; D gene unclear. Germline V gene sequence: CDR1 SGHTS, CDR2 YDEGEE. CDR3 length equals 15 residues. V was shortened by 2 bases and J by 1 base, with 10 bases between the two germline ends. The chain's CDR3 is CASSFPGLSYNEQFF. CDR3 nucleotides: TGTGCCAGCAGCTTCCCTGGGTTGTCCTACAATGAGCAGTTCTTC.

CDR3 in amino acids: CASSLDGRVYNEQFF. DNA for the CDR3: TGTGCCAGCAGCTTGGACGGGAGAGTTTACAATGAGCAGTTCTTC. The chain couples TRBV5-4 to TRBJ2-1, with D perhaps TRBD2 (6 bases). V shed 0 bases and J shed 4 bases, with 11 bases lying between them. The germline V gene encodes CDR1 SGHNT and CDR2 YYREEE (reference sequence). The CDR3 covers 15 residues.

The chain carries TRBV7-2 and TRBJ1-2, with D possibly matching TRBD1 (5 bases). The CDR3 spans 15 residues. Germline V gene sequence: CDR1 SGHTA, CDR2 FQGNSA. Trimming left V 1 base short and J 8 bases short, with 17 bases between. The CDR3 sequence is CASSLGSGDLGGYTF. The CDR3 DNA follows: TGTGCCAGCAGCTTAGGGTCGGGGGATCTGGGCGGCTACACCTTC.